This paragraph reports one T cell receptor (beta chain). Antigen specificity is unknown. At one of its ends the junction is not consistent with the germline gene, which may arise from a read error. Samples came from axillary lymph nodes draining the breast cancer. This entry is derived from a study of breast tumors, draining lymph nodes, adjacent tissues. Findings and caveats of the study: Tumor and nontumor repertoires were significantly more similar in luminal-like than in basal-like breast cancer. Tumors had less TCR diversity than lymph nodes, more than nontumor tissue. Data fit most tumor T cells coming from lymph node, expanding in tumor. That most tumor T cells come from lymph nodes remained unproven.

The germline V gene has CDR1 SEHNR and CDR2 FQNEAQ (reference sequence). The CDR3 sequence is 13 residues long. TCRdb re-derived calls from the multiplex PCR reads in MiXCR, one entry per CDR3 protein. This table holds roughly 110,000 distinct CDR3 sequences, around 30% found once. This clonotype originated in a female donor with breast cancer. Some clones in this sample may be carry-over from other donors' samples. Sequenced sample: axillary lymph node tissue. The chain recombines TRBV7-9 with TRBJ1-2; 9 positions agree with TRBD1. The CDR3 sequence: CASVSGTGHGYTF. CDR3 DNA sequence: TGTGCTAGCGTATCCGGGACAGGGCATGGTTACACCTTC.